Below, 9 T cell receptor beta chains from the same sample are listed, as sequenced in a study of blood T cells in healthy people across ages. PCR was performed a second time for roughly 7 to 12 cycles using a sample-barcoded 5' primer and a J-beta primer mix. TCRdb re-analysed the 5' RACE reads in MiXCR, keeping a single row per CDR3 protein. This table has about 1.5 million distinct CDR3 sequences, roughly two fifths appearing once. Input material: blood. The receptor set was obtained from a young woman in good health.

V is TRBV3-1 and J is TRBJ2-7; possible D gene TRBD2, 5 bases. This CDR3 region has 13 residues. The germline CDR1 and CDR2 sequences are LGHDT and YNNKEL (reference sequence). V lost 1 base, J lost 10 bases, and 14 bases lay in between. In nucleotides, the CDR3 is TGTGCCAGCAGCCAAGGGTATAGCGCCGGTCAGTACTTC. The encoded protein is CASSQGYSAGQYF.

This clonotype was seen a handful of times. V gene TRBV2 combines with J gene TRBJ2-1; D gene unclear. The CDR3 sequence is 14 residues long. Trimming pared 3 bases from V and 7 bases from J, leaving 13 bases between. Germline V gene sequence: CDR1 SNHLY, CDR2 FYNNEI. The CDR3 sequence is CASSELELENEQFF. In DNA, the CDR3 is TGTGCCAGCAGTGAGCTGGAGCTGGAAAATGAGCAGTTCTTC.

The chain combines TRBV6-6 with TRBJ1-4; tentative D call: TRBD1 (6 bases). The CDR3 runs to 15 residues. Trimming removed 6 bases at V and 8 bases at J, with 19 bases between. The germline V gene encodes CDR1 MNHNY and CDR2 SVGAGI (reference sequence). The CDR3 loop is CASRLRQESGEKLFF. The CDR3 DNA follows: TGTGCCAGCAGACTACGACAGGAGAGCGGGGAAAAACTGTTTTTT.

V and J are TRBV5-1 and TRBJ2-7; 12 bases are shared with TRBD2. Germline CDR1 is SGHRS and CDR2 is YFSETQ. Germline trimming cut 2 bases from V and 4 bases from J; bases unmatched to any gene: 10. The CDR3 runs 17 residues. CDR3 region: CASSFYLQTSGSYEQYF. DNA for the CDR3: TGCGCCAGCAGCTTCTACCTTCAGACTAGCGGGAGTTACGAGCAGTACTTC.

Comment on this clonotype: The conserved phenylalanine or tryptophan normally closing the CDR3 is absent here, so this likely arose from a read error. The chain links TRBV5-1 to TRBJ1-4; a possible D gene is TRBD1 (6 bases). Germline V gene sequence: CDR1 SGHRS, CDR2 YFSETQ. CDR3 length: 16 residues. The V end lost 5 bases, the J end lost 1 base, and 15 bases lay between the germline ends. DNA of the CDR3: TGCGCCAGCAGGAAAAGGGGGTCTGAAACTAATGAAAAACTGTTTCTT. It encodes CASRKRGSETNEKLFL.

This rearrangement joins TRBV20-1 to TRBJ1-6; D uncertain. CDR3 length equals 18 residues. Trimming stripped 0 bases from V and 10 bases from J, with 25 bases between. The germline V gene has CDR1 DFQATT and CDR2 SNEGSKA (reference sequence). The CDR3 DNA follows: TGCAGTGCTAGAGATCTAGGACCCACCTATTCTGGTGGCTCACCCCTCCACTTT. Its translation is CSARDLGPTYSGGSPLHF.

This clonotype was seen more than once but under ten times. The chain joins TRBV11-1 to TRBJ1-2, with 10 positions matching TRBD1. V dropped 1 base and J dropped 4; count of bases not matched to a gene: 6. The CDR3 covers 16 residues. Germline-derived CDR1 and CDR2 are SGHAT and FQDESV (reference sequence). In nucleotides, the CDR3 is TGTGCCAGCAGCTTAGGGCCCCGACAGGGGGCCTATGGCTACACCTTC. This codes for CASSLGPRQGAYGYTF.

The chain employs TRBV7-2 and TRBJ2-5; tentative D call: TRBD1 (6 bases). There are 12 residues in the CDR3. The ends were cut back, 1 base at V and 10 bases at J, with 10 bases in the middle. Germline V gene data show CDR1 as SGHTA and CDR2 as FQGNSA. As DNA, the CDR3 is TGTGCCAGCAGCTTAGTAAGAGGGGGCCAGTACTTC. This translates into CASSLVRGGQYF.

This clonotype was counted only a few times. The chain carries TRBV6-4 and TRBJ2-3, with unresolved D. CDR1 MRHNA and CDR2 SNTAGT come from the germline V gene. Trimming removed 4 bases at V and 0 bases at J, with 8 bases between. The CDR3 loop spans 14 amino acids. The CDR3, as DNA: TGTGCCAGCAGTGTAACAATTAGCACAGATACGCAGTATTTT. This translates into CASSVTISTDTQYF.